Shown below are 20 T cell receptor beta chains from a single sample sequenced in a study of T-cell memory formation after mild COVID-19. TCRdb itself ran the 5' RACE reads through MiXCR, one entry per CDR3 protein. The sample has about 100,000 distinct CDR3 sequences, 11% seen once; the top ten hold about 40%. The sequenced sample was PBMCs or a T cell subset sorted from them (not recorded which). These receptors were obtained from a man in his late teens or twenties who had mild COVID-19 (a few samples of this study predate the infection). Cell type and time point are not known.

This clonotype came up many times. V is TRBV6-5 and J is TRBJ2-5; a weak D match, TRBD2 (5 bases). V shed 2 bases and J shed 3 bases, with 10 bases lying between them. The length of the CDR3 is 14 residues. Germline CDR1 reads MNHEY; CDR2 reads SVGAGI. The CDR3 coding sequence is TGTGCCAGCAGTTACGGAGCCGGGAAAGAGACCCAGTACTTC. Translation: CASSYGAGKETQYF.

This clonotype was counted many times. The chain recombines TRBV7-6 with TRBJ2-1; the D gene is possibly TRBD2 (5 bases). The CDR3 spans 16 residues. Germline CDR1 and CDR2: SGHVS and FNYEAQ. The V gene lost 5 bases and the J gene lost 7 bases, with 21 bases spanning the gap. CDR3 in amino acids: CASSPNWVGSRNEQFF. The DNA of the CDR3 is TGTGCCAGCAGCCCGAATTGGGTGGGGAGTAGGAATGAGCAGTTCTTC. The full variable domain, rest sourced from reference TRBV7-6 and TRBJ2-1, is GAGVSQSPRYKVTKRGQDVALRCDPISGHVSLYWYRQALGQGPEFLTYFNYEAQQDKSGLPNDRFSAERPEGSISTLTIQRTEQRDSAMYRCASSPNWVGSRNEQFFGPGTRLTVL.

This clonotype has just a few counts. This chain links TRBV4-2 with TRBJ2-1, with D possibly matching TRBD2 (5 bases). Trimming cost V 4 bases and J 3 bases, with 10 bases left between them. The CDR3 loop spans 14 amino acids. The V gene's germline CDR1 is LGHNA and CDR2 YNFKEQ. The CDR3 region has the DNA TGTGCCAGCAGCCTACGGGGAATCTACAATGAGCAGTTCTTC. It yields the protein CASSLRGIYNEQFF.

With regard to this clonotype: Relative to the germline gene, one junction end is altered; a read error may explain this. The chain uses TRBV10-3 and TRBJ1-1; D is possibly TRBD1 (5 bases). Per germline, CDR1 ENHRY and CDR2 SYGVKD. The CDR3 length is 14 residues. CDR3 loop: CAISELDSYTEAFF. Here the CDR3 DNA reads TGTGCTATCAGTGAGCTCGACAGTTACACTGAAGCTTTCTTT.

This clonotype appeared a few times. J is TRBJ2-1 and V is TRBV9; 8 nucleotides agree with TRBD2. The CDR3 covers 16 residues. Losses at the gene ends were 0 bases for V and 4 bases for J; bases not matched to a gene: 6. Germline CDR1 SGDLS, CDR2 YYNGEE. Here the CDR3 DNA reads TGTGCCAGCAGCGTAGAGGGTAGCGGGACTTACAATGAGCAGTTCTTC. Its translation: CASSVEGSGTYNEQFF.

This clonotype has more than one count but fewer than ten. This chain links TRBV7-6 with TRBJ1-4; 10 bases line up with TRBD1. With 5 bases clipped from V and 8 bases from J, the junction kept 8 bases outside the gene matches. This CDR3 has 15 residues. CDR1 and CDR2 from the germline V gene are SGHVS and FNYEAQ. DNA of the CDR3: TGTGCCAGCAGCACGGACAGGGGGACGGGAGAAAAACTGTTTTTT. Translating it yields CASSTDRGTGEKLFF.

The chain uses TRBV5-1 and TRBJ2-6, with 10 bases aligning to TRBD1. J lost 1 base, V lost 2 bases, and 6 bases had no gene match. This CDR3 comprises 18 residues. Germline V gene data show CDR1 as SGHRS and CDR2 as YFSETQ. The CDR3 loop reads CASSFRDRGSSGANVLTF. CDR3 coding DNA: TGCGCCAGCAGCTTCCGGGACAGGGGTTCGTCTGGGGCCAACGTCCTGACTTTC.

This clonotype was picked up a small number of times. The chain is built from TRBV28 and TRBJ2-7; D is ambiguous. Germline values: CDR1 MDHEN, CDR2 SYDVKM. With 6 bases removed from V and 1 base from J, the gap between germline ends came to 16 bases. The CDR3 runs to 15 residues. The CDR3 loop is CASSPNHRASYEQYV. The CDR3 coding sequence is TGTGCCAGCAGCCCCAACCATCGAGCATCCTACGAGCAGTACGTC.

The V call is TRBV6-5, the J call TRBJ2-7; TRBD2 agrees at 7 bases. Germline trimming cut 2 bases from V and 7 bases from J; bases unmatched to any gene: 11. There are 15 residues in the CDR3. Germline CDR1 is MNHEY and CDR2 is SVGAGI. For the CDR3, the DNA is TGTGCCAGCAGTTACGGGGAGGGAATGGAGGTTGAGCAGTACTTC. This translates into CASSYGEGMEVEQYF.

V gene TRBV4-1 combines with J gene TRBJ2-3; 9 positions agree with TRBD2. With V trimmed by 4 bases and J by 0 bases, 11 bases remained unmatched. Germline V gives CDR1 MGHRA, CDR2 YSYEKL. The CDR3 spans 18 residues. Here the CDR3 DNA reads TGCGCCAGCAGCCCTCCGAGGGCGGGGGGGCTTAGCACAGATACGCAGTATTTT. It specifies CASSPPRAGGLSTDTQYF.

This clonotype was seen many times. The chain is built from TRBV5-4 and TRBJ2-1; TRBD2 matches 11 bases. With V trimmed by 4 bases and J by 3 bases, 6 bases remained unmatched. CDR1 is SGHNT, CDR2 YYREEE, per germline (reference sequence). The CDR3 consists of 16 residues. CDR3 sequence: CASSPTSGGHYNEQFF. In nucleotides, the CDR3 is TGTGCCAGCAGCCCCACTAGCGGGGGCCACTACAATGAGCAGTTCTTC. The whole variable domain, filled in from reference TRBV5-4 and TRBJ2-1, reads ETGVTQSPTHLIKTRGQQVTLRCSSQSGHNTVSWYQQALGQGPQFIFQYYREEENGRGNFPPRFSGLQFPNYSSELNVNALELDDSALYLCASSPTSGGHYNEQFFGPGTRLTVL.

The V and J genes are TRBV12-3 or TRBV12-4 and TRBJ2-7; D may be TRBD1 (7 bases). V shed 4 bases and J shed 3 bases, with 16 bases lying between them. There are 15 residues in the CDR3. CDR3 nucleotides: TGTGCCAGCAGTTCGCAGGGGGGCCTCTACTACGAGCAGTACTTC. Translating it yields CASSSQGGLYYEQYF.

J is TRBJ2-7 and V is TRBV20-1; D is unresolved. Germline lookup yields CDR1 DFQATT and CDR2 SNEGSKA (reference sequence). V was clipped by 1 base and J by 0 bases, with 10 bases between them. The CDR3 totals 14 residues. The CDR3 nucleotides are TGCAGTGCTAGAGCCCCCGCGGCCTCCTACGAGCAGTACTTC. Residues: CSARAPAASYEQYF.

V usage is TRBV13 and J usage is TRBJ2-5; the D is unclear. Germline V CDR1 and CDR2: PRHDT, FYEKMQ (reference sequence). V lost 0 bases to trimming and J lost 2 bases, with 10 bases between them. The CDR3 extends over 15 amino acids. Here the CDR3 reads CASSLGLSRQETQYF. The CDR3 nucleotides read TGTGCCAGCAGCTTAGGACTTTCCAGGCAAGAGACCCAGTACTTC. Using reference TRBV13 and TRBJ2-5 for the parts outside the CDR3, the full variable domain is AAGVIQSPRHLIKEKRETATLKCYPIPRHDTVYWYQQGPGQDPQFLISFYEKMQSDKGSIPDRFSAQQFSDYHSELNMSSLELGDSALYFCASSLGLSRQETQYFGPGTRLLVL.

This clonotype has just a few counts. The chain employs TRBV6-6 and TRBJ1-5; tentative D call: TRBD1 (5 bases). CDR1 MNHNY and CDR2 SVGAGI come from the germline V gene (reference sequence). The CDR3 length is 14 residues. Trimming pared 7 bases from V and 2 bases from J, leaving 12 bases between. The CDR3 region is CASILDSGNQPQHF. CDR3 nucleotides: TGTGCCAGCATCCTAGACAGTGGCAATCAGCCCCAGCATTTT.

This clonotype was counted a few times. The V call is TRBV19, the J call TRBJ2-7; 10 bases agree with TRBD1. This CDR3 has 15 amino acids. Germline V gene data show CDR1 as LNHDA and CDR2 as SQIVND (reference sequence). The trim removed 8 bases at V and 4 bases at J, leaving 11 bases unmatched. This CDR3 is CASEAGTGAAYEQYF. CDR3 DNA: TGTGCCAGTGAGGCGGGGACAGGGGCCGCTTACGAGCAGTACTTC. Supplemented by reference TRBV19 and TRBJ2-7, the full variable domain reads DGGITQSPKYLFRKEGQNVTLSCEQNLNHDAMYWYRQDPGQGLRLIYYSQIVNDFQKGDIAEGYSVSREKKESFPLTVTSAQKNPTAFYLCASEAGTGAAYEQYFGPGTRLTVT.

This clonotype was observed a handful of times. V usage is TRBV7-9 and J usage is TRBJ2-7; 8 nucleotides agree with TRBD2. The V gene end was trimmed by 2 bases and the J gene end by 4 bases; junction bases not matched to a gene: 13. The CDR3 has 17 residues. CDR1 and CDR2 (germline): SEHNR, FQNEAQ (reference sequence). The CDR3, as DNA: TGTGCCAGCAGCTTATATGGCGGGGGGCAGGGTGAATACGAGCAGTACGTC. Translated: CASSLYGGGQGEYEQYV.

Written as DNA, the CDR3 is TGTGCCAGCAGCCCATCCGGGGGAGGTAATGAGCAGTTCTTC. Translation: CASSPSGGGNEQFF. The J gene is TRBJ2-1, the V gene TRBV7-3; the D gene is possibly TRBD2 (6 bases). Germline V lookup: CDR1 SGHTA, CDR2 FQGTGA. The CDR3 loop spans 14 amino acids. Trimming shortened V by 5 bases and J by 7 bases, and 15 bases separated the two germline ends. Variable domain in full (rest from reference TRBV7-3 and TRBJ2-1): GAGVSQTPSNKVTEKGKYVELRCDPISGHTALYWYRQSLGQGPEFLIYFQGTGAADDSGLPNDRFFAVRPEGSVSTLKIQRTERGDSAVYLCASSPSGGGNEQFFGPGTRLTVL.

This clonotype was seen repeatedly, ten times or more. The CDR3 loop reads CASTNSYEQYF. In nucleotides, the CDR3 is TGTGCCAGCACCAATTCCTACGAGCAGTACTTC. J is TRBJ2-7 and V is TRBV11-2, with D unclear. Germline V lookup: CDR1 SGHAT, CDR2 FQNNGV. V was pared by 7 bases and J by 1 base, with 5 bases between. This CDR3 contains 11 residues.

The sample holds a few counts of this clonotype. In DNA form, the CDR3 reads TGTGCCAGCAGCCCTTTTGGAGGGGTTGAGACCCAGTACTTC. It codes for CASSPFGGVETQYF. The V gene is TRBV3-1, the J gene TRBJ2-5; perhaps TRBD2 as D (6 bases). Germline lookup yields CDR1 LGHDT and CDR2 YNNKEL (reference sequence). Trimming removed 4 bases from V and 5 bases from J, with 14 bases in between. This CDR3 is built from 14 residues.